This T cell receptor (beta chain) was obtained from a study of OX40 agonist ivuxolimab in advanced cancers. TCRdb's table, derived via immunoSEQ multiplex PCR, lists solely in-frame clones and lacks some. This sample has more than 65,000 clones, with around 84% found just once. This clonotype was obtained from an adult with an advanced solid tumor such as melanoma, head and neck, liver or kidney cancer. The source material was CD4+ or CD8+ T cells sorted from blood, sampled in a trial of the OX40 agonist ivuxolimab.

CDR3 amino acids: CASKDSNQPQHF. CDR3 coding DNA: TGTGCCAGCAAAGACAGTAATCAGCCCCAGCATTTT. This sequence joins TRBV28 and TRBJ1-5; D might be TRBD1 (5 bases). Trimming took 7 bases from V and 4 from J, leaving 8 bases between them. CDR1 is MDHEN, CDR2 SYDVKM, per germline. The CDR3 consists of 12 residues.